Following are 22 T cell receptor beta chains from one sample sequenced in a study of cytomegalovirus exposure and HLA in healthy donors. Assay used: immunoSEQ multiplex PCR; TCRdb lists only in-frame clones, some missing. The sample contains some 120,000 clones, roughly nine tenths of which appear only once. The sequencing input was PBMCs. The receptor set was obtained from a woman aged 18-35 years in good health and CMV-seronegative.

The CDR3 protein is CASSKGDRGFYTF. CDR3 nucleotides: TGTGCCAGCAGCAAAGGGGACAGGGGTTTTTACACCTTC. The chain couples TRBV9 to TRBJ1-2; 10 bases are shared with TRBD1. The CDR3 runs to 13 residues. V lost 4 bases to trimming and J lost 11 bases; unmatched junction nucleotides: 8. CDR1 is SGDLS, CDR2 YYNGEE, per germline.

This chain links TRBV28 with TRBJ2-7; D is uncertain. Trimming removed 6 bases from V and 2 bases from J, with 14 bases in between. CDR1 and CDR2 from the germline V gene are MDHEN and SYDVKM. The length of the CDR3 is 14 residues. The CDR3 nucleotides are TGTGCCAGCAGCAAAACGCGCGGAGCCTACGAGCAGTACGTC. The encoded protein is CASSKTRGAYEQYV.

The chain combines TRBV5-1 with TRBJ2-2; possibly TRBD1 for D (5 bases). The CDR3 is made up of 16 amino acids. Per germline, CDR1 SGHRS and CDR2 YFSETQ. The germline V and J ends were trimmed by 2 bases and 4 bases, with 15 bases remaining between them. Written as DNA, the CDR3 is TGCGCCAGCAGCTTTTTAGGGGTCTCGAGCACCGGGGAGCTGTTTTTT. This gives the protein CASSFLGVSSTGELFF.

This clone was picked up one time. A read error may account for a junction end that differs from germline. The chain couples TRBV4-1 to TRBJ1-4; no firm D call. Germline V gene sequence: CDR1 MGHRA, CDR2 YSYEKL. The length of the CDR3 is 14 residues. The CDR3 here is CASSQDFYGERLFF. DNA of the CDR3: TGCGCCAGCAGCCAAGATTTCTACGGGGAAAGACTGTTTTTT.

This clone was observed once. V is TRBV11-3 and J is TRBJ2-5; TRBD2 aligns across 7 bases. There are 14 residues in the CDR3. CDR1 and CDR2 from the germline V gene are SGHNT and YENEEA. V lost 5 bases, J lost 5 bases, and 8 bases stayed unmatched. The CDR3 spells CASSPPGRGETQYF. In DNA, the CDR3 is TGTGCCAGCAGCCCCCCAGGGCGGGGGGAGACCCAGTACTTC.

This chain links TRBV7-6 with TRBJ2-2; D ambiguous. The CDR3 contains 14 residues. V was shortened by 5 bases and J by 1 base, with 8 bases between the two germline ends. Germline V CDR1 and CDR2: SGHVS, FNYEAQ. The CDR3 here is CASSHQQNTGELFF. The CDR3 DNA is TGTGCCAGCAGCCACCAACAGAACACCGGGGAGCTGTTTTTT.

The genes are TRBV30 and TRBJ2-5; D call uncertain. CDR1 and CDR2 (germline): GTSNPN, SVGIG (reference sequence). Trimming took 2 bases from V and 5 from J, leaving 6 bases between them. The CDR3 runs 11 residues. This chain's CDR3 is CAWSMSETQYF. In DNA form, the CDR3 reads TGTGCCTGGAGTATGTCTGAGACCCAGTACTTC.

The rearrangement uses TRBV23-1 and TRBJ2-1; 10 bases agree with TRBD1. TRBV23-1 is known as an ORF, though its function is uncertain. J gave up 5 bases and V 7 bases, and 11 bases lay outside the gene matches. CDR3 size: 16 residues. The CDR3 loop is CASTLWDRGRHNEQFF. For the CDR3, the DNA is TGCGCCAGCACTCTCTGGGACAGGGGCCGACACAATGAGCAGTTCTTC.

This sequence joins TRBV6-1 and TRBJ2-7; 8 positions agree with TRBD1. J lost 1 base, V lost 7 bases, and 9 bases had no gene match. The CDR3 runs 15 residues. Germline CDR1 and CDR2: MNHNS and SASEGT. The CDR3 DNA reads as TGTGCCAGCAATCCGGACAGGGCCGCTTCCTACGAGCAGTACGTC. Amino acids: CASNPDRAASYEQYV.

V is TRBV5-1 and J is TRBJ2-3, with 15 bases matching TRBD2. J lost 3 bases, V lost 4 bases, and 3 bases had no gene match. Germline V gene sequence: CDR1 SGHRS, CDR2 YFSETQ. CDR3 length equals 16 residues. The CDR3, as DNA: TGCGCCAGCAGCCCGGGACTAGCGGGAGGAACAGATACGCAGTATTTT. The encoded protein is CASSPGLAGGTDTQYF.

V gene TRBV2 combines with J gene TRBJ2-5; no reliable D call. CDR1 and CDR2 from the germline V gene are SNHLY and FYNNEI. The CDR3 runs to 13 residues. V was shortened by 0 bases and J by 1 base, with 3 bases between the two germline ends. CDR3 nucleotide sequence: TGTGCCAGCAGTGAAGCGGCCCAAGAGACCCAGTACTTC. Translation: CASSEAAQETQYF.

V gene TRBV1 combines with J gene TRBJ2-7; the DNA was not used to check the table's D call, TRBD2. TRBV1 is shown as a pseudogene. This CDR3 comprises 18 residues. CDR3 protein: CTSSHPLRPRTTYYEQYF. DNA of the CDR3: TGCACCAGCAGCCACCCGTTGAGGCCCCGGACTACCTACTACGAGCAGTACTTC.

The CDR3: CASSWGQESSPLHF. CDR3 in DNA: TGTGCCAGCAGTTGGGGACAGGAGAGCTCACCCCTCCACTTT. This chain connects TRBV6-5 to TRBJ1-6, with 8 bases identical to TRBD1. Germline CDR1 and CDR2: MNHEY and SVGAGI. This CDR3 spans 14 amino acids. Trimming cost V 4 bases and J 10 bases; bases outside gene matches: 6.

The CDR3 nucleotides are TGCGCCAGCAGCTTGATCGTCGGACAGATGAACACTGAAGCTTTCTTT. This translates into CASSLIVGQMNTEAFF. This chain joins TRBV5-1 and TRBJ1-1; possible D gene TRBD1, 6 bases. Germline CDR1 is SGHRS and CDR2 is YFSETQ. The CDR3 has 16 amino acids. Trimming removed 1 base from V and 0 bases from J, with 13 bases in between.

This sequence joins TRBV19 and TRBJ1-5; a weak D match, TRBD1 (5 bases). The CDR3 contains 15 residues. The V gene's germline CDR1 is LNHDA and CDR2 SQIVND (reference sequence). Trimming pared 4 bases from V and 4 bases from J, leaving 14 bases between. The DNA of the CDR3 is TGTGCCAGTAGTACGATAGACAGCTCAAATCAGCCCCAGCATTTT. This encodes CASSTIDSSNQPQHF.

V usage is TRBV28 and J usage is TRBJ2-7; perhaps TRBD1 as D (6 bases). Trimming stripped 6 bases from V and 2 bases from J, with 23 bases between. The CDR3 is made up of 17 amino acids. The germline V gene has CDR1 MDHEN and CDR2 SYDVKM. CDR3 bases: TGTGCCAGCAGCTTACCACCCGGGACACGGACAGCCTACGAGCAGTACTTC. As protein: CASSLPPGTRTAYEQYF.

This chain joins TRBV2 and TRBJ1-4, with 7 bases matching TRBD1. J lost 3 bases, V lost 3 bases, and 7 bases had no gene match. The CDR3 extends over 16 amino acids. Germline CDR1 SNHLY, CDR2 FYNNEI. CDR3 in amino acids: CASSEEGQIPNEKLFF. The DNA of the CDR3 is TGTGCCAGCAGTGAGGAGGGACAGATACCTAATGAAAAACTGTTTTTT.

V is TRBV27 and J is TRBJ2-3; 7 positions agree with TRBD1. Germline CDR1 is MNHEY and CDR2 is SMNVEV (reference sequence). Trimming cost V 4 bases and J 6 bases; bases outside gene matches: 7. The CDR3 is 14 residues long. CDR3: CASSSQGRVDTQYF. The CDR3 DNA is TGTGCCAGCAGTTCACAGGGGCGCGTGGATACGCAGTATTTT.

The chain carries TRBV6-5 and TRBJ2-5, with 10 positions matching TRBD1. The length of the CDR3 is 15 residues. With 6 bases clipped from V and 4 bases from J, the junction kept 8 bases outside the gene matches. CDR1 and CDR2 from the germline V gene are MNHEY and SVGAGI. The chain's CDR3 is CASRPGQGSGETQYF. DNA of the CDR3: TGTGCCAGCAGACCGGGACAGGGGAGTGGAGAGACCCAGTACTTC.

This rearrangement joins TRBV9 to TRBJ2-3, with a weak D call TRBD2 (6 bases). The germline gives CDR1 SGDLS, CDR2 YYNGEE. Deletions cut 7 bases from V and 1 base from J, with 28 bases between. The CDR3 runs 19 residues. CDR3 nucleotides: TGTGCCAGCTCCGTACCTTATTACGAGAGTAGCGGAGGCACAGATACGCAGTATTTT. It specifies CASSVPYYESSGGTDTQYF.

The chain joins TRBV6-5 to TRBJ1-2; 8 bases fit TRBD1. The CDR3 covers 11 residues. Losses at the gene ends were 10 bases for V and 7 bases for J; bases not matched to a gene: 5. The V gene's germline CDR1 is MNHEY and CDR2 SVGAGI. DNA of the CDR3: TGTGCCATCTCAGGGGGCTTTGGCTACACCTTC. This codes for CAISGGFGYTF.

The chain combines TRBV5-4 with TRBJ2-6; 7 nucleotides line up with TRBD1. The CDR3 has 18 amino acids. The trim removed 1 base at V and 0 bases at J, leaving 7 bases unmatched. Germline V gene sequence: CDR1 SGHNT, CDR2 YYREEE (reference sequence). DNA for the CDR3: TGTGCCAGCAGCTTGCTCCGGGACAGCACCTCTGGGGCCAACGTCCTGACTTTC. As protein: CASSLLRDSTSGANVLTF.